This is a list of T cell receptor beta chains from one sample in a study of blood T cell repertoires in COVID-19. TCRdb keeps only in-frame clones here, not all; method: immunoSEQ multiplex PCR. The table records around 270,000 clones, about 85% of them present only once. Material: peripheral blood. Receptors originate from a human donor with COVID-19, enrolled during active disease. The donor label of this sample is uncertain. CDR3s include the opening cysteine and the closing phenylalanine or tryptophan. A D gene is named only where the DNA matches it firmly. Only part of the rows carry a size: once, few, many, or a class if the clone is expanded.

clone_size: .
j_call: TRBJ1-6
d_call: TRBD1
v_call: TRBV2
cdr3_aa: CASSARTGDNSPLHF
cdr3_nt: TGTGCCAGCAGTGCTAGGACAGGGGATAATTCACCCCTCCACTTT

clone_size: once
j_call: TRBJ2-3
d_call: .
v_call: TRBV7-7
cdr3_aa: CASSPSTWATDTQYF
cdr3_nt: TGTGCTAGCAGTCCCTCCACCTGGGCCACAGATACGCAGTATTTT

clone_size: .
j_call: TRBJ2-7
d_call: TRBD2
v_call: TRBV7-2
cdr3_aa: CASSLGASGAYEQYF
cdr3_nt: TGTGCCAGCAGCTTAGGGGCTAGCGGGGCCTACGAGCAGTACTTC

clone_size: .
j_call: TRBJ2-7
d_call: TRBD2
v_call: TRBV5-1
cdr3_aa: CASSMTGTSGVYEQYF
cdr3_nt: TGCGCCAGCAGCATGACCGGGACTAGCGGGGTCTACGAGCAGTACTTC

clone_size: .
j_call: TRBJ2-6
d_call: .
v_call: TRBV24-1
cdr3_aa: CATSDQTGANVLTF
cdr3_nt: TGTGCCACCAGTGACCAAACAGGAGCCAACGTCCTGACTTTC

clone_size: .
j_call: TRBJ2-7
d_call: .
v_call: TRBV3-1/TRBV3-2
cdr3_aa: CASSQLSGRGYEQYF
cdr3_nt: TGTGCCAGCAGCCAGCTTAGTGGTCGCGGATACGAGCAGTACTTC

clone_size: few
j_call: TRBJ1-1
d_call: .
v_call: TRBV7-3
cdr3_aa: CASSADNFEAFF
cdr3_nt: TGTGCCAGCAGCGCGGACAACTTTGAAGCTTTCTTT

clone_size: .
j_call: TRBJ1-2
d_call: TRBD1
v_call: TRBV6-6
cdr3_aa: CASSPGGASNGYTF
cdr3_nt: TGTGCCAGCAGTCCAGGGGGCGCCTCTAATGGCTACACCTTC

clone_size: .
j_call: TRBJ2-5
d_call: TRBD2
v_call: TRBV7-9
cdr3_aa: CASSLGAGGPKTQYF
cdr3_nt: TGTGCCAGCAGCTTAGGAGCGGGAGGGCCGAAGACCCAGTACTTC

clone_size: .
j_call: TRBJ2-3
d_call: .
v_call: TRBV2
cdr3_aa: CASRGGGGADTQYF
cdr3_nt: TGTGCCAGCAGGGGCGGAGGGGGGGCAGATACGCAGTATTTT

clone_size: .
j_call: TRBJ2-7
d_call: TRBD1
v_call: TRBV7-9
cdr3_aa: CASSSGTGARLVSYEQYF
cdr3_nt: TGTGCCAGCAGCTCCGGGACAGGGGCCCGACTAGTTTCCTACGAGCAGTACTTC

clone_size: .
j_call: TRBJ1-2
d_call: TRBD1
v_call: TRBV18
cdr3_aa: CASSLDRGHGYTF
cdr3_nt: TGTGCCAGCTCACTGGACAGGGGGCATGGCTACACCTTC

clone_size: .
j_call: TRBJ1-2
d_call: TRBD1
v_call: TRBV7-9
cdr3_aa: CASSSGQLGYTF
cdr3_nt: TGTGCCAGCAGCTCGGGACAGCTTGGCTACACCTTC

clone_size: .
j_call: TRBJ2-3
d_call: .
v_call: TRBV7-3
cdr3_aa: CASSPGEAQYF
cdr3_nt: TGTGCCAGCAGCCCCGGTGAGGCGCAGTATTTT

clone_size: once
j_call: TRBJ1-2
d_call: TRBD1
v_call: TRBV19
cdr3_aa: CASSKATTGVVYGYTF
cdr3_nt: TGTGCCAGTAGTAAAGCCACAACAGGGGTCGTCTATGGCTACACCTTC

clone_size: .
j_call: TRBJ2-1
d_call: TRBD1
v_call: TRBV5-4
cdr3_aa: CASSAGWGQAEQFF
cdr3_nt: TGTGCCAGCAGCGCCGGTTGGGGACAGGCCGAGCAGTTCTTC

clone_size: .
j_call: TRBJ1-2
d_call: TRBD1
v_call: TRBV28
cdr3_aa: CASSGPRRQGNYGYTF
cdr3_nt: TGTGCCAGCAGTGGACCCCGGAGACAGGGCAACTATGGCTACACCTTC

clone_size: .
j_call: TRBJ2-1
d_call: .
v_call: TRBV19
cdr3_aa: CASSMRNNEQFF
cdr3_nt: TGTGCCAGTAGTATGAGGAACAATGAGCAGTTCTTC

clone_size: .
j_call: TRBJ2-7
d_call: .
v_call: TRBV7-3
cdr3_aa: CASSLRGSGPYEQYF
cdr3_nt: TGTGCCAGCAGCTTAAGGGGGAGCGGGCCCTACGAGCAGTACTTC